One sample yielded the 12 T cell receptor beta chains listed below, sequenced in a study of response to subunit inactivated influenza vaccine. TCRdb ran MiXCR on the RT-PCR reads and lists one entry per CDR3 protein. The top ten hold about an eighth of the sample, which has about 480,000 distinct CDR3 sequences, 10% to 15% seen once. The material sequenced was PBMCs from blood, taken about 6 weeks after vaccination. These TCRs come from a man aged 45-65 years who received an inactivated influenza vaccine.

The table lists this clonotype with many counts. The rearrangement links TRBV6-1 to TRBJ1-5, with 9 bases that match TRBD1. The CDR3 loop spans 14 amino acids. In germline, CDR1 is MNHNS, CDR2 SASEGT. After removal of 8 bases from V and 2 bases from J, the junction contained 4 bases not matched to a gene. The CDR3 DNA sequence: TGTGCCAGCTCGGACAGGGGTGGCAATCAGCCCCAGCATTTT. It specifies CASSDRGGNQPQHF.

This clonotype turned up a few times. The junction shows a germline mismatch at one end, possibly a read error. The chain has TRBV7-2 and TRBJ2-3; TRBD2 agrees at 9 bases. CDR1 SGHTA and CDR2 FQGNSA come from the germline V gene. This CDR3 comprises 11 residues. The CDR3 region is CASSLAGPPYF. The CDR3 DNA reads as TGTGCCAGCAGCCTAGCGGGGCCGCCGTATTTT.

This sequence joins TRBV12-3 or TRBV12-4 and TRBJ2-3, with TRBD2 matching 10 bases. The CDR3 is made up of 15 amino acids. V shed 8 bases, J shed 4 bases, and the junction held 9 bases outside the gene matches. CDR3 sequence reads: CASHESSGSPDTQYF. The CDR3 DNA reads TGTGCCAGCCACGAATCTAGCGGGAGTCCAGATACGCAGTATTTT.

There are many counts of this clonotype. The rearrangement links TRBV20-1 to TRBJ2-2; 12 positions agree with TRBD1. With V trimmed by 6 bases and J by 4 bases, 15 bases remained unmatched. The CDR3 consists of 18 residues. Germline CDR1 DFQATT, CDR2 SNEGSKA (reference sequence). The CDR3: CSAEGLGTGGVGTGELFF. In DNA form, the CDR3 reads TGCAGTGCAGAAGGCTTGGGGACAGGGGGCGTAGGCACCGGGGAGCTGTTTTTT.

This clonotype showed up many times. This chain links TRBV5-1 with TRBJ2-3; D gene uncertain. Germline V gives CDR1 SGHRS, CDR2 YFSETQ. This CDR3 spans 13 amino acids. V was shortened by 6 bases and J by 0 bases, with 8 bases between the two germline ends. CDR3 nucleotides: TGCGCCAGCACCTTAATTAGCACAGATACGCAGTATTTT. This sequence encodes CASTLISTDTQYF.

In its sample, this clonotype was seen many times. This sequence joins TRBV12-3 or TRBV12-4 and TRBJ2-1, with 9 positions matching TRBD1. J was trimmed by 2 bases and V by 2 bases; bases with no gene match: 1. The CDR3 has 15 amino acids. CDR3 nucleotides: TGTGCCAGCAGTTTATGGGACAGGGCCTACAATGAGCAGTTCTTC. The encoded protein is CASSLWDRAYNEQFF.

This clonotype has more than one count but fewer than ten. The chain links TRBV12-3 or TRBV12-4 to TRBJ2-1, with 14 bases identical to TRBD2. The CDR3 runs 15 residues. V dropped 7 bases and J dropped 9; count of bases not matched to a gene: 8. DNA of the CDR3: TGTGCCAGCAACGCGGGACTAGCGGGAGTCGGTGAGCAGTTCTTC. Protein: CASNAGLAGVGEQFF.

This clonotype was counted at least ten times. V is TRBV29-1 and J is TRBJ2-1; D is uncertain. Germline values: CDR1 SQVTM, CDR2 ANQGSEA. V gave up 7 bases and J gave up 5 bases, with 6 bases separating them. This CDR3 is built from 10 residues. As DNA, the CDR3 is TGCAGCGGCAGAGACAATGAGCAGTTCTTC. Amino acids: CSGRDNEQFF.

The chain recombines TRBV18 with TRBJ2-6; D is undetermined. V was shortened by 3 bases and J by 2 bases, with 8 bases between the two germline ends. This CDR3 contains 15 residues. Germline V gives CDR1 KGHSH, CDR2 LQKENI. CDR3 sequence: CASSPSTTGANVLTF. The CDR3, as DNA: TGTGCCAGCTCACCCTCGACGACTGGGGCCAACGTCCTGACTTTC.

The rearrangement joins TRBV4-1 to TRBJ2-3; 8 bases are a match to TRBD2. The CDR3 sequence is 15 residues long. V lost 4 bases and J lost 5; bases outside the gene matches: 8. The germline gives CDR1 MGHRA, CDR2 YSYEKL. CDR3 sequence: CASSLIGLAGDTQYF. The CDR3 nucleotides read TGCGCCAGCAGCCTTATAGGACTAGCTGGAGATACGCAGTATTTT.

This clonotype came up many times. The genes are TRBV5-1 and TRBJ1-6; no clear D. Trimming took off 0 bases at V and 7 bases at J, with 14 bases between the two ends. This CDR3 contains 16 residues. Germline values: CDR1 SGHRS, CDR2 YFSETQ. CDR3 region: CASSLAGSTGNSPLHF. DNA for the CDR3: TGCGCCAGCAGCTTGGCAGGATCAACGGGCAATTCACCCCTCCACTTT.

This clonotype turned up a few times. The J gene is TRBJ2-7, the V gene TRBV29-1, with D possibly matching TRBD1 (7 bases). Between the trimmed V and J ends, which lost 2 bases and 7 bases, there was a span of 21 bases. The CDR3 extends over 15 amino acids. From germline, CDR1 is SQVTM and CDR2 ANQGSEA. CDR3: CSVESGGGGRWEQYF. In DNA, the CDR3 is TGCAGCGTTGAATCCGGAGGGGGCGGTCGTTGGGAGCAGTACTTC.